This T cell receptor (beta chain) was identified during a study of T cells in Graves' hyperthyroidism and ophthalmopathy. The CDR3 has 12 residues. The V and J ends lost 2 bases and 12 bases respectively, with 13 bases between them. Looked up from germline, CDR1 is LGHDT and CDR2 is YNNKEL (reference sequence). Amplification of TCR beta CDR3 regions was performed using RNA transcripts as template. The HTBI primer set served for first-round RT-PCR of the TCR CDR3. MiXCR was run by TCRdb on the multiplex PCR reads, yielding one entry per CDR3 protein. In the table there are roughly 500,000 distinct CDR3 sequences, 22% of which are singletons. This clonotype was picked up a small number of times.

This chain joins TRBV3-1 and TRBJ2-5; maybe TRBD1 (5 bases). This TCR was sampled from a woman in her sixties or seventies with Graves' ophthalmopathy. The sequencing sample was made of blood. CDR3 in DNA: TGTGCCAGCAGCCAATATGGGCAGACAGAGTACTTC. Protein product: CASSQYGQTEYF.